What follows are 18 T cell receptor beta chains derived from one specimen sequenced in a study of T cells after yellow fever vaccination. In TCRdb, the 5' RACE reads were re-called with MiXCR into one record per CDR3 protein. The sample lists roughly 160,000 distinct CDR3 sequences; about 7% were seen once. The sequencing used CD4+ T cells sorted from PBMCs, collected around 5 days after the first yellow fever vaccination. The receptors here all came from a man aged 18-30 years who received the YFV17D yellow fever vaccine.

Only a few counts were recorded for this clonotype. The chain links TRBV5-1 to TRBJ1-5; 7 bases map to TRBD1. The CDR3 loop spans 16 amino acids. Trimming at V came to 1 base and at J to 4 bases, leaving 8 bases not matched to a gene. Germline V gives CDR1 SGHRS, CDR2 YFSETQ. The CDR3 bases are TGCGCCAGCAGCTTGCTCCCGGGACAGACAAATCAGCCCCAGCATTTT. Translating it yields CASSLLPGQTNQPQHF.

This clonotype has more than one count but fewer than ten. The gene calls are TRBV7-2 and TRBJ2-7; D uncertain. Trimming took 3 bases from V and 3 from J, leaving 6 bases between them. This CDR3 contains 12 residues. Looked up from germline, CDR1 is SGHTA and CDR2 is FQGNSA. The CDR3 nucleotides are TGTGCCAGCAGCTTGAAGGGCTACGAGCAGTACGTC. It is translated as CASSLKGYEQYV.

This clonotype was detected ten times or more. The V call is TRBV4-2, the J call TRBJ1-4; 11 bases align to TRBD1. The germline CDR1 and CDR2 sequences are LGHNA and YNFKEQ. V shed 1 base, J shed 7 bases, and the junction held 8 bases outside the gene matches. CDR3 length: 17 residues. CDR3 protein: CASSQGGPGTGGEKLFF. CDR3 coding DNA: TGTGCCAGCAGCCAAGGAGGCCCCGGGACAGGGGGTGAAAAACTGTTTTTT.

This clonotype was observed many times. V gene TRBV2 combines with J gene TRBJ2-7, with 7 bases that match TRBD2. The CDR3 runs 13 residues. Germline values: CDR1 SNHLY, CDR2 FYNNEI. Germline trimming cut 6 bases from V and 0 bases from J; bases unmatched to any gene: 2. The CDR3 nucleotides are TGTGCCAGCAGGAGGGACTACTCCTACGAGCAGTACTTC. As protein: CASRRDYSYEQYF. Filled out from reference TRBV2 and TRBJ2-7, the complete variable domain reads EPEVTQTPSHQVTQMGQEVILRCVPISNHLYFYWYRQILGQKVEFLVSFYNNEISEKSEIFDDQFSVERPDGSNFTLKIRSTKLEDSAMYFCASRRDYSYEQYFGPGTRLTVT.

This clonotype has at least ten counts. The chain combines TRBV3-1 with TRBJ2-5; D is ambiguous. The germline CDR1 and CDR2 sequences are LGHDT and YNNKEL (reference sequence). The CDR3 runs to 13 residues. V lost 0 bases to trimming and J lost 5 bases, with 7 bases between them. In nucleotides, the CDR3 is TGTGCCAGCAGCCAAGAACCCCGGGAGACCCAGTACTTC. Protein sequence: CASSQEPRETQYF.

The rearrangement joins TRBV4-1 to TRBJ2-7, with 8 bases lining up with TRBD2. There are 13 residues in the CDR3. Trimming took 6 bases from V and 3 from J; bases not matched to a gene: 4. Germline-derived CDR1 and CDR2 are MGHRA and YSYEKL. The DNA of the CDR3 is TGCGCCAGCAGTCGGACTAGCCTCTACGAGCAGTACTTC. As protein: CASSRTSLYEQYF.

This clonotype was counted ten times or more. This chain connects TRBV5-1 to TRBJ1-3; D is unclear. Germline V gives CDR1 SGHRS, CDR2 YFSETQ. The CDR3 is 14 residues long. V gave up 0 bases and J gave up 2 bases, with 6 bases separating them. The chain's CDR3 is CASSLGGAGNTIYF. As DNA, the CDR3 is TGCGCCAGCAGCTTGGGAGGAGCTGGAAACACCATATATTTT.

This clonotype was picked up many times. The CDR3 DNA reads TGTGCCAGCAGTTTTTCAGGGGGCGAGCATCGTGGCTACACCTTC. Encoded protein: CASSFSGGEHRGYTF. The chain couples TRBV12-3 or TRBV12-4 to TRBJ1-2; TRBD1 matches at 8 bases. V was pared by 3 bases and J by 7 bases, with 10 bases of the junction left unmatched. There are 15 residues in the CDR3.

This clonotype appeared a few times. J is TRBJ1-1 and V is TRBV6-1; tentative D call: TRBD1 (6 bases). Trimming cost V 6 bases and J 7 bases, with 18 bases left between them. Germline V gene data show CDR1 as MNHNS and CDR2 as SASEGT. The CDR3 is 14 residues long. CDR3: CASRHRVEEGEAFF. DNA for the CDR3: TGTGCCAGCAGACACAGGGTAGAGGAGGGTGAAGCTTTCTTT.

V gene TRBV15 combines with J gene TRBJ1-1; D unresolved. Germline V lookup: CDR1 LNHNV, CDR2 YYDKDF (reference sequence). The CDR3 loop spans 13 amino acids. V was trimmed by 0 bases and J by 7 bases, leaving 9 bases between them. The CDR3: CATSRDSQSEAFF. CDR3 bases: TGTGCCACCAGCAGAGATAGCCAGAGTGAAGCTTTCTTT.

This clonotype came up many times. J is TRBJ2-2 and V is TRBV7-2; a possible D gene is TRBD1 (5 bases). Trimming stripped 4 bases from V and 4 bases from J, with 13 bases between. This CDR3 is 15 amino acids long. Per germline, CDR1 SGHTA and CDR2 FQGNSA. CDR3 in DNA: TGTGCCAGCAGCTCGCTCGTAGGGGCCACCGGGGAGCTGTTTTTT. This encodes CASSSLVGATGELFF. Based on the CDR3 plus reference TRBV7-2 and TRBJ2-2, the full variable domain is GAGVSQSPSNKVTEKGKDVELRCDPISGHTALYWYRQSLGQGLEFLIYFQGNSAPDKSGLPSDRFSAERTGGSVSTLTIQRTQQEDSAVYLCASSSLVGATGELFFGEGSRLTVL.

This clonotype has just a few counts. J is TRBJ2-2 and V is TRBV7-3; D remains ambiguous. Deletions cut 4 bases from V and 7 bases from J, with 13 bases between. The CDR3 totals 14 residues. The germline V gene encodes CDR1 SGHTA and CDR2 FQGTGA. CDR3: CASSSSGLIGELFF. CDR3 bases: TGTGCCAGCAGCTCATCCGGTCTGATCGGGGAGCTGTTTTTT.

This sequence joins TRBV6-5 and TRBJ2-4; a weak D match, TRBD1 (8 bases). The CDR3 runs to 13 residues. V was trimmed by 7 bases and J by 7 bases, leaving 14 bases between them. CDR1 and CDR2 from the germline V gene are MNHEY and SVGAGI. Here the CDR3 reads CASIKQGGNIQYF. The CDR3 nucleotides are TGTGCCAGCATTAAACAGGGGGGGAACATTCAGTACTTC.

This clonotype has a count of ten or more. This chain uses TRBV7-2 with TRBJ2-1, with D perhaps matching TRBD2 (6 bases). V lost 1 base and J lost 10, with 17 bases in between. CDR1 and CDR2 (germline): SGHTA, FQGNSA. This CDR3 contains 15 residues. DNA for the CDR3: TGTGCCAGCAGCTTAGGTAGCGGCTGGTCTTTCGAGCAGTTCTTC. Its translation is CASSLGSGWSFEQFF. Drawing the rest from reference TRBV7-2 and TRBJ2-1, the complete variable domain is GAGVSQSPSNKVTEKGKDVELRCDPISGHTALYWYRQSLGQGLEFLIYFQGNSAPDKSGLPSDRFSAERTGGSVSTLTIQRTQQEDSAVYLCASSLGSGWSFEQFFGPGTRLTVL.

This clonotype showed up many times. Written as DNA, the CDR3 is TGTGCCAGCAGCTCAATTATCATGAACACTGAAGCTTTCTTT. Its translation: CASSSIIMNTEAFF. This chain links TRBV5-5 with TRBJ1-1, with D hard to call. Germline V CDR1 and CDR2: SGHKS, YYEKEE (reference sequence). The V and J ends lost 3 bases and 0 bases respectively, with 9 bases between them. The CDR3 runs to 14 residues.

In its sample, this clonotype was seen many times. The J gene is TRBJ2-3, the V gene TRBV2, with unresolved D. The CDR3 totals 16 residues. CDR1 is SNHLY, CDR2 FYNNEI, per germline. The V end lost 3 bases, the J end lost 1 base, and 14 bases lay between the germline ends. The CDR3, as DNA: TGTGCCAGCAGTGATAGAGCGCGGTTTGGCACAGATACGCAGTATTTT. Translation gives CASSDRARFGTDTQYF.

This clonotype was detected ten times or more. This sequence joins TRBV6-5 and TRBJ2-5; D is uncertain. Germline CDR1 is MNHEY and CDR2 is SVGAGI. There are 12 residues in the CDR3. V dropped 4 bases and J dropped 5 bases, with 8 bases sitting between them. CDR3 sequence (DNA): TGTGCCAGCAGTTCCCTAGGGGAGACCCAGTACTTC. Encoded protein: CASSSLGETQYF.

This clonotype has ten or more counts. This sequence joins TRBV15 and TRBJ2-2, with 8 bases aligning to TRBD1. The germline V gene encodes CDR1 LNHNV and CDR2 YYDKDF (reference sequence). CDR3 length: 15 amino acids. The V gene end was trimmed by 1 base and the J gene end by 5 bases; junction bases not matched to a gene: 3. The CDR3 loop is CATSRGTGSTGELFF. The CDR3 DNA is TGTGCCACCAGCAGAGGGACAGGGTCAACCGGGGAGCTGTTTTTT.